What follows describes a single T cell receptor (beta chain). Its specificity is not known. A much bigger clone sits one base away, suggesting this may be a read error. Gene names follow the mouse nomenclature. Other nucleotide sequences in the sample specify the same CDR3. Sequencing relied on a cDNA template that was reverse transcribed from extracted RNA. TCRdb's table, derived via immunoSEQ multiplex PCR, lists solely in-frame clones and lacks some. The sample holds under 350,000 clones, and no clone turns up only once. The data are from a study of CD8+ T cells in alopecia areata. Findings of the study overall: Unlike in mice, where it was clearer, TCR sharing across patients was less clear, possibly HLA-related. Higher clonality and more expanded CD8+ clones appeared in lesional than normal scalp.

Combined cutaneous lymph node cells underwent sorting by CD4, CD8alpha, NKG2D, NKG2ACE and additional markers. Material for sequencing was CD4+ T cells sorted from a lymph node. This receptor was obtained from a C3H/HeJ mouse with alopecia areata. Mice of this strain are of MHC haplotype H2-k.

CDR3 protein: CASRDSSYNSPLYF. The sequenced CDR3 bases are TGTGCCAGCAGAGACAGTTCCTATAATTCGCCC. The chain carries TRBV19 and TRBJ1-6; a possible D gene is TRBD1 (5 bases). The read stops 3 residues short of the end of the CDR3; the missing end is completed from the germline J gene. TRBJ1-6 has ORF status, its function being uncertain. This CDR3 has 14 amino acids. With 5 bases removed from V and 0 bases from J, the gap between germline ends came to 6 bases. The germline CDR1 and CDR2 sequences are FNHDT and SITEND (reference sequence).